The sequence of this T cell receptor (beta chain) was determined in a study of blood T cell repertoires in COVID-19. On the study more broadly: Specimens from acute and convalescent COVID-19 originated in the United States, Italy and Spain. The cDNA or gDNA used as material had been derived from T cells, B-cell-depleted T cells, or PBMCs.

Per the original data handling: Nucleated cell number was recorded as an estimate derived from reference gene primer amplification. TCRdb's copy holds only in-frame clones and misses some; the assay was immunoSEQ multiplex PCR. V and J calls and clone size are given by that table; D and trimming were obtained from the DNA. The table lists approximately 250,000 clones, 80% to 90% of them singletons. This CDR3 region has 16 residues. Germline V gives CDR1 KGHDR, CDR2 SFDVKD. The ends were cut back, 7 bases at V and 3 bases at J, with 21 bases in the middle. The source of this sequence is a woman aged 40-49 years who had been exposed to COVID-19. The V call is TRBV24-1, the J call TRBJ2-7; the D gene is possibly TRBD2 (5 bases). The specimen sequenced was PBMCs or T cells enriched from blood (not recorded which). This chain's CDR3 is CATSKNTRGPYYEQYV. In DNA form, the CDR3 reads TGTGCCACCAGCAAAAACACCCGGGGTCCCTACTACGAGCAGTACGTC.